This entry lists 27 T cell receptor beta chains sequenced from one sample in a study of blood T cells in healthy people across ages. A sample-barcoded 5' primer and a J-beta primer mix were used in a second PCR of about 7 to 11 cycles. TCRdb called the 5' RACE reads again in MiXCR, with one record for every CDR3 protein. Among more than 650,000 distinct CDR3 sequences listed, roughly 53% were seen once. The sample taken for sequencing was blood. All receptors come from a man older than 75 in good health.

This sequence joins TRBV5-6 and TRBJ1-6; 8 bases align to TRBD1. Germline lookup yields CDR1 SGHDT and CDR2 YYEEEE. This CDR3 spans 15 amino acids. V was pared by 0 bases and J by 5 bases, with 1 base of the junction left unmatched. The chain's CDR3 is CASSLGTGNNSPLHF. CDR3 coding DNA: TGTGCCAGCAGCTTGGGGACAGGGAATAATTCACCCCTCCACTTT.

A few counts support this clonotype. The chain uses TRBV6-5 and TRBJ2-3; D remains unclear. There are 12 residues in the CDR3. Between the trimmed V and J ends, which lost 6 bases and 8 bases, there was a span of 12 bases. From germline, CDR1 is MNHEY and CDR2 SVGAGI. The CDR3 is CASSQTGFTQYF. Written as DNA, the CDR3 is TGTGCCAGCAGCCAAACCGGGTTTACGCAGTATTTT.

The chain joins TRBV6-5 to TRBJ1-1, with a tentative D call TRBD1 (5 bases). The germline V gene has CDR1 MNHEY and CDR2 SVGAGI. V was clipped by 0 bases and J by 3 bases, with 17 bases between them. The CDR3 spans 17 residues. The CDR3 bases are TGTGCCAGCAGTTACTCGATTGGCAGGGCGGGGGACACTGAAGCTTTCTTT. Translating it yields CASSYSIGRAGDTEAFF.

This chain uses TRBV2 with TRBJ1-6; 7 bases agree with TRBD1. Unmatched junction bases numbered 5, after V lost 0 bases and J lost 9 bases. The CDR3 is made up of 15 amino acids. Germline V lookup: CDR1 SNHLY, CDR2 FYNNEI. CDR3 DNA sequence: TGTGCCAGCAGTGAAGCGCGACAGGGAGGTTCACCCCTCCACTTT. Translated: CASSEARQGGSPLHF.

The chain recombines TRBV14 with TRBJ2-7; 7 bases map to TRBD1. V shed 0 bases, J shed 5 bases, and the junction held 4 bases outside the gene matches. The CDR3 is 14 amino acids. Germline CDR1 reads SGHDN; CDR2 reads FVKESK. CDR3 sequence (DNA): TGTGCCAGCAGCCAAGATTTAGACAGGGACGAGCAGTACTTC. Its translation: CASSQDLDRDEQYF.

J is TRBJ2-7 and V is TRBV6-6; no clear D gene. The CDR3 consists of 14 residues. The V gene lost 0 bases and the J gene lost 2 bases, with 8 bases spanning the gap. From germline, CDR1 is MNHNY and CDR2 SVGAGI (reference sequence). CDR3 in amino acids: CASSYSRTAYEQYF. The CDR3 coding sequence is TGTGCCAGCAGTTACTCGAGAACAGCCTACGAGCAGTACTTC.

This clonotype was counted only a few times. The V and J genes are TRBV2 and TRBJ1-6, with 7 bases identical to TRBD1. Germline CDR1 is SNHLY and CDR2 is FYNNEI. V dropped 4 bases and J dropped 7; count of bases not matched to a gene: 7. The CDR3 loop spans 15 amino acids. The CDR3 protein is CASSVSQGYNSPLHF. The CDR3 nucleotides are TGTGCCAGCAGTGTCTCACAGGGGTACAATTCACCCCTCCACTTT.

The chain has TRBV20-1 and TRBJ1-6; 9 bases align to TRBD1. The CDR3 runs 15 residues. Germline loops: CDR1 DFQATT, CDR2 SNEGSKA (reference sequence). The trim removed 3 bases at V and 5 bases at J, leaving 5 bases unmatched. The CDR3 is CSAREGQGHNSPLHF. CDR3 nucleotide sequence: TGCAGTGCTAGGGAGGGACAGGGTCATAATTCACCCCTCCACTTT.

This chain joins TRBV5-5 and TRBJ1-5; a weak D match, TRBD1 (6 bases). The CDR3 length is 14 residues. Trimming removed 2 bases from V and 6 bases from J, with 12 bases in between. Looked up from germline, CDR1 is SGHKS and CDR2 is YYEKEE (reference sequence). The CDR3: CASSFVQGTQPQHF. CDR3 coding DNA: TGTGCCAGCAGCTTTGTACAGGGCACTCAGCCCCAGCATTTT.

The genes are TRBV20-1 and TRBJ2-7, with TRBD2 matching over 16 bases. V was clipped by 5 bases and J by 1 base; unmatched bases: 5. The germline V gene encodes CDR1 DFQATT and CDR2 SNEGSKA (reference sequence). The CDR3 spans 16 residues. The CDR3 sequence: CSAPGLAGGGSYEQYF. As DNA, the CDR3 is TGCAGTGCTCCGGGACTAGCGGGAGGGGGTTCCTACGAGCAGTACTTC.

As concerns this clonotype: An end of the junction differs from the germline gene, which may be a read error. The chain couples TRBV29-1 to TRBJ2-1; no clear D gene. The CDR3 spans 10 residues. Germline CDR1 is SQVTM and CDR2 is ANQGSEA. In DNA, the CDR3 is TGCAGCGTTGATAAGCTAGAGCCGTTCTTC. As protein: CSVDKLEPFF.

This chain joins TRBV25-1 and TRBJ2-7; TRBD2 matches 8 bases. V was pared by 3 bases and J by 7 bases, with 14 bases of the junction left unmatched. Germline CDR1 MGHDK, CDR2 SYGVNS. CDR3 length: 16 amino acids. CDR3 in DNA: TGTGCCAGCAGTGACCTAGGAGCGGGGGCGAACAATGAGCAGTACTTC. This encodes CASSDLGAGANNEQYF.

This clonotype has only a few counts. The rearrangement joins TRBV7-2 to TRBJ2-1; 8 bases fit TRBD2. Trimming cost V 6 bases and J 0 bases; bases outside gene matches: 4. The CDR3 spans 15 residues. Looked up from germline, CDR1 is SGHTA and CDR2 is FQGNSA. The CDR3 region has the DNA TGTGCCAGCAGGCAGACTAGCGCCTCCTACAATGAGCAGTTCTTC. Protein: CASRQTSASYNEQFF.

The CDR3 DNA is TGCAGTGTGAGAAGCGGGAGTTCCTACAATGAGCAGTTCTTC. This codes for CSVRSGSSYNEQFF. This chain uses TRBV20-1 with TRBJ2-1, with 8 bases aligning to TRBD2. The trim removed 7 bases at V and 1 base at J, leaving 6 bases unmatched. Germline V gives CDR1 DFQATT, CDR2 SNEGSKA (reference sequence). This CDR3 is 14 amino acids long.

The genes are TRBV10-3 and TRBJ2-2, with a weak D call TRBD1 (5 bases). The CDR3 contains 16 residues. Trimming stripped 6 bases from V and 2 bases from J, with 16 bases between. Germline-derived CDR1 and CDR2 are ENHRY and SYGVKD. The DNA of the CDR3 is TGTGCCATCAGGGCTGTCCAGGGAATTAACACCGGGGAGCTGTTTTTT. It translates to CAIRAVQGINTGELFF.

This clonotype was recorded a few times. The gene calls are TRBV19 and TRBJ2-6, with D possibly being TRBD1 (5 bases). CDR3 length: 13 amino acids. Per the germline V gene, CDR1 is LNHDA and CDR2 is SQIVND (reference sequence). Between the trimmed V and J ends, which lost 10 bases and 0 bases, there was a span of 7 bases. The CDR3 nucleotides are TGTGCCACTAGGGGCTCTGGGGCCAACGTCCTGACTTTC. It translates to CATRGSGANVLTF.

This chain joins TRBV12-3 or TRBV12-4 and TRBJ2-1, with 7 bases matching TRBD2. After removal of 7 bases from V and 5 bases from J, the junction contained 14 bases not matched to a gene. This CDR3 is built from 16 residues. The CDR3 coding sequence is TGTGCCAGCACCCCAAGAGGCGGGAGTGGTGACAATGAGCAGTTCTTC. This codes for CASTPRGGSGDNEQFF.

This clonotype was counted a few times. The V and J genes are TRBV3-1 and TRBJ1-1; a possible D gene is TRBD1 (5 bases). This CDR3 contains 11 residues. V lost 5 bases, J lost 11 bases, and 12 bases lay in between. Germline CDR1 reads LGHDT; CDR2 reads YNNKEL (reference sequence). The CDR3 spells CASSGEGRAFF. The CDR3 bases are TGTGCCAGCAGCGGCGAGGGGAGGGCTTTCTTT.

The chain has TRBV4-1 and TRBJ1-2, with a weak D call TRBD1 (5 bases). The CDR3 is 16 amino acids. Trimming removed 0 bases from V and 4 bases from J, with 15 bases in between. Germline V gene data show CDR1 as MGHRA and CDR2 as YSYEKL. The CDR3 coding sequence is TGCGCCAGCAGCCAAGATCAAGCGGGGCTCCCCTATGGCTACACCTTC. Amino acids: CASSQDQAGLPYGYTF.

V is TRBV30 and J is TRBJ2-4; 9 bases line up with TRBD2. The J call may be wrong; the DNA end is better matched by TRBJ2-7. The CDR3 spans 12 residues. Germline CDR1 reads GTSNPN; CDR2 reads SVGIG (reference sequence). The CDR3 nucleotides read TGTGCCTGGATTGTAGCGGGGGTCGAGCAGTACTTC. It yields the protein CAWIVAGVEQYF.

This clonotype was recorded only once. The junction differs from germline at one of its ends, possibly a read error. V is TRBV7-2 and J is TRBJ2-4, with 9 nucleotides matching TRBD2. The CDR3 sequence is 16 residues long. Germline assignment: CDR1 SGHTA and CDR2 FQGNSA. The CDR3 region has the DNA TGTGCCAGCAGTCATGGACTAGCGAAAGCCAAAAACGTTCAGTACTTC. This translates into CASSHGLAKAKNVQYF.

V and J are TRBV15 and TRBJ2-1; TRBD2 matches at 7 bases. The CDR3 totals 13 residues. CDR1 is LNHNV, CDR2 YYDKDF, per germline (reference sequence). Trimming removed 5 bases from V and 9 bases from J; junction bases left unmatched: 7. The CDR3 DNA sequence: TGTGCCACCAGCTCTGGACTAGTAGGTGAGCAGTTCTTC. Protein: CATSSGLVGEQFF.

The gene calls are TRBV2 and TRBJ2-2, with 8 bases aligning to TRBD2. V was pared by 4 bases and J by 4 bases, with 5 bases of the junction left unmatched. From germline, CDR1 is SNHLY and CDR2 FYNNEI. There are 15 residues in the CDR3. CDR3 nucleotides: TGTGCCAGCAGTGCGACTAGCGTGGGCACCGGGGAGCTGTTTTTT. Translating gives CASSATSVGTGELFF. Variable domain in full (rest from reference TRBV2 and TRBJ2-2): EPEVTQTPSHQVTQMGQEVILRCVPISNHLYFYWYRQILGQKVEFLVSFYNNEISEKSEIFDDQFSVERPDGSNFTLKIRSTKLEDSAMYFCASSATSVGTGELFFGEGSRLTVL.

This clonotype was seen at least ten times. DNA of the CDR3: TGTGCCAGCAGCCGAGGACTAGCGGGAACCAATGAGCAGTTCTTC. Protein: CASSRGLAGTNEQFF. This chain joins TRBV9 and TRBJ2-1; 12 bases line up with TRBD2. The germline V gene has CDR1 SGDLS and CDR2 YYNGEE. CDR3 length: 15 residues. Trimming cost V 4 bases and J 6 bases; bases outside gene matches: 5.

V gene TRBV27 combines with J gene TRBJ2-6; maybe TRBD2 (7 bases). The CDR3 extends over 16 amino acids. Trimming stripped 10 bases from V and 0 bases from J, with 16 bases between. Looked up from germline, CDR1 is MNHEY and CDR2 is SMNVEV (reference sequence). The CDR3 DNA is TGTGCCACCAAAAGGGGGGGTCTCTCTGGGGCCAACGTCCTGACTTTC. It is translated as CATKRGGLSGANVLTF.

The chain links TRBV20-1 to TRBJ1-1; the match to TRBD1 covers 9 bases. There are 15 residues in the CDR3. Germline loops: CDR1 DFQATT, CDR2 SNEGSKA (reference sequence). Trimming took 0 bases from V and 7 from J; bases not matched to a gene: 9. As DNA, the CDR3 is TGCAGTGCTAGAGAGGGACAGGGAAGACTCCTTGAAGCTTTCTTT. It encodes CSAREGQGRLLEAFF.

This rearrangement joins TRBV6-5 to TRBJ2-1; TRBD2 matches at 12 bases. Germline V gene lookup returns CDR1 MNHEY and CDR2 SVGAGI. This CDR3 has 16 amino acids. With V trimmed by 4 bases and J by 8 bases, 9 bases remained unmatched. Here the CDR3 DNA reads TGTGCCAGCAGTTTAACTAGCGGGAGGACGAAACATGAGCAGTTCTTC. This encodes CASSLTSGRTKHEQFF.